At least ten counts were recorded for the clone carrying this TCR beta chain. Germline trimming cut 5 bases from V and 0 bases from J; bases unmatched to any gene: 5. Per the germline V gene, CDR1 is MNHNS and CDR2 is SASEGT. This CDR3 contains 16 residues. Exclusion of a patient resulted from uncontrolled infection, other autoimmune disease, pregnancy or lactation. This entry is derived from a study of T cells in Graves' hyperthyroidism and ophthalmopathy. The investigators amplified TCR beta CDR3 regions from RNA transcripts. Using the HTBI primer set, a first-round RT-PCR was run on the TCR CDR3. TCRdb redid the calling of the multiplex PCR reads with MiXCR, one entry per CDR3 protein. The sample shows about 550,000 distinct CDR3 sequences, around 21% of them seen only once.

The rearrangement links TRBV6-1 to TRBJ1-5, with 9 bases that match TRBD1. Sequenced material: blood. The clonotype originates from a man aged 18 to 30 with Graves' hyperthyroidism. The CDR3 DNA is TGTGCCAGCAGTATAGGGACAGGGATTAGCAATCAGCCCCAGCATTTT. Encoded protein: CASSIGTGISNQPQHF.